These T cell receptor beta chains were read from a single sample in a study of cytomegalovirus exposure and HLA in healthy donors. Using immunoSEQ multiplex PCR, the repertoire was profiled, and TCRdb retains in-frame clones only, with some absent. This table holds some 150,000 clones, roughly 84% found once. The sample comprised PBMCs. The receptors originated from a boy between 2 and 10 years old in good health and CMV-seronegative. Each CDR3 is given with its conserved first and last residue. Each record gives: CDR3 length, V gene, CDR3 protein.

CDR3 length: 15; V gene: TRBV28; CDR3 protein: CASNGQGMSNQPQHF
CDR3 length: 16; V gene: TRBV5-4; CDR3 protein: CASSLYHLANLRGYTF
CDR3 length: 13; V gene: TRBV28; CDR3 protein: CASRDRGDEKLFF
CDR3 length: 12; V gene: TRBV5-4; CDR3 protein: CASGNSQETQYF
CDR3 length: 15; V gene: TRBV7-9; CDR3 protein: CSSSHGNSNTDTQYF
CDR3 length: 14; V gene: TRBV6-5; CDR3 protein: CASSSSDSLHTIYF
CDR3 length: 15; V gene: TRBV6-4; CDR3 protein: CASSVYGGGSYEQYF
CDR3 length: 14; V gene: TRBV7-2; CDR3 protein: CASSAPPRPDTQYF
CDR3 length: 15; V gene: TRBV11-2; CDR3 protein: CASSFPAGSTDTQYF
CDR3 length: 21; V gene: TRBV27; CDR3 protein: CASSLSQADYRDRGRFGGYTF
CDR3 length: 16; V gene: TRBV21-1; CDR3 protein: CASSRADGQGSTEAFF
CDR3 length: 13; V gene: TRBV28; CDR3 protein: CASWTRPNEKLFF
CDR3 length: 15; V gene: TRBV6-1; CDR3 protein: CASSVIDSRTGELFF
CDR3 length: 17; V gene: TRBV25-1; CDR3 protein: CASAPQRGQGAPYGYTF
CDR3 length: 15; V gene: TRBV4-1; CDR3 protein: CASSQERAASETQYF
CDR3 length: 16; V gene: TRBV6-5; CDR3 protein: CASSYSSTLSGNTIYF
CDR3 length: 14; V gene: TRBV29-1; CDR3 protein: CSVGLSLGGTEAFF
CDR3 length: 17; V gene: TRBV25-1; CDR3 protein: CASSASTPKEPNYGYTF
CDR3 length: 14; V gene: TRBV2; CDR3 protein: CASLLASLVVEAFF
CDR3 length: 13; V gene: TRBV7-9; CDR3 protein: CASSLEDYNEQFF
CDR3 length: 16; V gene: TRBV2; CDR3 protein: CASTRWHRGRNYGYTF
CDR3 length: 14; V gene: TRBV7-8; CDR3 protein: CASSYRTDREKLFF
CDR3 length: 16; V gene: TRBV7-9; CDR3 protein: CASSRGLAGVGYEQYF
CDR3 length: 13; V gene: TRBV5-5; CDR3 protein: CASSRTGDVEQYF
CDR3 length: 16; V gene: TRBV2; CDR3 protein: CASSRTVPHNTGELFF
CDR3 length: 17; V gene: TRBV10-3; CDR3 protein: CAIRDRGRNRSDTEAFF
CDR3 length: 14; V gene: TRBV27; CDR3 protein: CASSLNTGANVLTF
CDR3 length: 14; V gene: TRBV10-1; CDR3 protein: CASSGTTGNSPLHF
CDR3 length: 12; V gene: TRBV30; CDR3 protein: CAWSPSLTEAFF
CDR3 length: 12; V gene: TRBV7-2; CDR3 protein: CASSPQSYEQYF
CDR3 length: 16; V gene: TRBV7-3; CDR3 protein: CASSLISGRAGETQYF
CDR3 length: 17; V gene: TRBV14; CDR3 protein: CASSYISYGSSTDTQYF
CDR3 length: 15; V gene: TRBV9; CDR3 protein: CASGGAGGAYNEQFF
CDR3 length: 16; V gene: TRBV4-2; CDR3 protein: CASSQVGIQGNTEAFF
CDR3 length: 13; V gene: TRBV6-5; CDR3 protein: CASTQRVEETQYF
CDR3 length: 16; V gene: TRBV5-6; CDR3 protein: CASSLAGQANTGELFF
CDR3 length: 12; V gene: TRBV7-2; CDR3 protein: CASRSSGDTQYF
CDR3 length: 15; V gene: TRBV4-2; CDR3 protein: CASSPEQGISYEQSF
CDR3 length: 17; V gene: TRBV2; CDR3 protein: CASSFSRDSLRNTEAFF
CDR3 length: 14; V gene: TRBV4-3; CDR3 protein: CASSQIPGTGELFF
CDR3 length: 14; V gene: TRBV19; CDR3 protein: CASMEADLNYGYTF
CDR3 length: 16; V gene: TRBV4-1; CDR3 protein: CASTASVAGGRETQYF
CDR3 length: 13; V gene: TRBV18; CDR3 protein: CASSPLSRETQYF
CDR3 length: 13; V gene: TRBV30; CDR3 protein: CACARDTNEKLFF
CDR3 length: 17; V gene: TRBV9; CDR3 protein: CASSPQILAGVDNEQFF